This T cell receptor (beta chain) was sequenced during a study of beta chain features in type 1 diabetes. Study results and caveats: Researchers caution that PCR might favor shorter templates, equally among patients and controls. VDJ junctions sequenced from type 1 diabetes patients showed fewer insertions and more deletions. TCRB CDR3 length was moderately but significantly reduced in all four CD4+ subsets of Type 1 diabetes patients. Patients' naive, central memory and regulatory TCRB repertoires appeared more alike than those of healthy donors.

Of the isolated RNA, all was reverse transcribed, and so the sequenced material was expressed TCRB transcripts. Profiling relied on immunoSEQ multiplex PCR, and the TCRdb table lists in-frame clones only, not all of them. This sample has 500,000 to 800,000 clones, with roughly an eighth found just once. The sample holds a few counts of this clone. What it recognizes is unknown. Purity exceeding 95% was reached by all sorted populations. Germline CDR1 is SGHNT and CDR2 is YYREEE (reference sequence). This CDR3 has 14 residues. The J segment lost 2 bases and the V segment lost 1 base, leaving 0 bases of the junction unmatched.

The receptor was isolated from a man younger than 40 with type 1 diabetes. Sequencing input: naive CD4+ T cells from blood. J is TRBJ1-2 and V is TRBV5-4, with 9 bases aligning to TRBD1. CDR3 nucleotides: TGTGCCAGCAGCTTGACAGGGGGCAACTATGGCTACACCTTC. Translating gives CASSLTGGNYGYTF.